These T cell receptor beta chains were read from a single sample in a study of blood T cell repertoires in COVID-19. Generated by immunoSEQ multiplex PCR, the TCRdb table keeps only in-frame clones and is missing some. In the table there are some 300,000 clones, about 87% of which are singletons. Sequencing was done on a sample of peripheral blood. The source of these receptors is a woman under 40 who had recovered from COVID-19. CDR3s include the opening cysteine and the closing phenylalanine or tryptophan. A D gene is named only where the DNA matches it firmly. Size values are once, few and many counts, or a class for expanded clones, and some rows have none.

TRBD1,TRBJ2-7,-,TRBV11-3,CASSQGADYEQYF,TGTGCCAGCAGCCAGGGGGCGGACTACGAGCAGTACTTC
-,TRBJ1-4,-,TRBV23-1,CASGTGDGEKLFF,TGCGCCAGCGGTACGGGGGATGGAGAAAAACTGTTTTTT
TRBD2,TRBJ2-3,-,TRBV29-1,CSVELTWLRGGSRPGSDTQYF,TGCAGCGTTGAACTTACTTGGCTCCGGGGGGGCTCTAGGCCGGGATCAGATACGCAGTATTTT
-,TRBJ2-7,-,TRBV5-6,CASTSREFSYEQYF,TGTGCCAGCACCTCGAGGGAGTTCTCCTACGAGCAGTACTTC
TRBD2,TRBJ2-5,-,TRBV9,CASSPDTWAGGNQETQYF,TGTGCCAGCAGCCCGGATACGTGGGCGGGGGGAAACCAAGAGACCCAGTACTTC
-,TRBJ1-6,-,TRBV15,CATSREYGSPLHF,TGTGCCACCAGCAGAGAGTACGGGTCACCCCTCCACTTT
TRBD1,TRBJ1-6,-,TRBV19,CASSTDRVISPLHF,TGTGCCAGTAGTACGGACAGGGTGATCTCACCCCTCCACTTT
TRBD2,TRBJ2-7,-,TRBV7-9,CASSLEMTSAHEQYF,TGTGCCAGCAGCTTAGAGATGACTAGCGCCCACGAGCAGTACTTC
-,TRBJ2-7,once,TRBV3-1/TRBV3-2,CASSSENYEQYF,TGTGCCAGCAGCTCCGAGAACTACGAGCAGTACTTC
-,TRBJ1-5,-,TRBV19,CASSMRAYSNQPQHF,TGTGCCAGTAGTATGAGGGCATATAGCAATCAGCCCCAGCATTTT
-,TRBJ2-2,-,TRBV25-1,CASSDGGPGELFF,TGTGCCAGCAGTGACGGGGGGCCCGGGGAGCTGTTTTTT
TRBD1,TRBJ2-1,-,TRBV27,CASSGQGRSYNEQFF,TGTGCCAGCAGTGGACAGGGCCGCTCCTACAATGAGCAGTTCTTC
-,TRBJ2-1,-,TRBV6-5,CASSYGSGEQFF,TGTGCCAGCAGTTACGGGAGCGGTGAGCAGTTCTTC
TRBD1,TRBJ1-3,few,TRBV28,CASSTITGASGNTIYF,TGTGCCAGCAGCACAATCACAGGGGCCTCTGGAAACACCATATATTTT
-,TRBJ1-6,-,TRBV2,CASRGEGAPLHF,TGTGCCAGCAGAGGCGAGGGTGCACCCCTCCACTTT
-,TRBJ1-1,-,TRBV3-1/TRBV3-2,CASETRGRNTEAFF,TGTGCCAGCGAGACGAGAGGGAGAAACACTGAAGCTTTCTTT
-,TRBJ1-1,-,TRBV29-1,CSVEDLTEAFF,TGCAGCGTTGAAGACCTTACTGAAGCTTTCTTT
-,TRBJ2-1,-,TRBV5-4,CASSLAEQGGGDEQFF,TGTGCCAGCAGCTTGGCCGAGCAGGGAGGTGGCGATGAGCAGTTCTTC
-,TRBJ1-3,-,TRBV4-2,CASSPRSVDSGNTIYF,TGTGCCAGCAGCCCCCGCTCGGTAGACTCTGGAAACACCATATATTTT
TRBD1,TRBJ2-7,-,TRBV24-1,CATSRDRDSYEQYF,TGTGCCACGAGCCGGGACAGGGACTCCTACGAGCAGTACTTC
TRBD1,TRBJ1-4,-,TRBV5-4,CASSVTGGSYEKLFF,TGTGCCAGCAGCGTTACAGGGGGAAGCTATGAAAAACTGTTTTTT
-,TRBJ1-2,-,TRBV5-1,CASSRRGRDGYTF,TGCGCCAGCAGCCGCAGAGGGCGAGATGGCTACACCTTC
TRBD1,TRBJ2-7,-,TRBV11-2,CASRRDRDYEQYF,TGTGCCAGCCGCCGGGACAGGGACTACGAGCAGTACTTC
-,TRBJ1-4,-,TRBV28,CASSRTETSHEKLFF,TGTGCCAGCAGTCGAACAGAGACCTCTCATGAAAAACTGTTTTTT
-,TRBJ2-7,-,TRBV4-2,CASSQERQGLYEQYF,TGTGCCAGCAGCCAAGAACGGCAGGGACTCTACGAGCAGTACTTC
-,TRBJ1-2,-,TRBV6-5,CASSYSSVRIGYTF,TGTGCCAGCAGTTACTCGTCCGTCAGGATTGGCTACACCTTC
-,TRBJ2-7,-,TRBV15,CATSPIDGSSYEQYF,TGTGCCACCAGCCCGATCGACGGGAGCTCCTACGAGCAGTACTTC
-,TRBJ1-5,-,TRBV18,CASSPPYRIGQPQHF,TGTGCCAGCTCACCACCCTACAGGATTGGTCAGCCCCAGCATTTT
-,TRBJ2-2,once,TRBV11-2,CASSLEPSLNTGELFF,TGTGCCAGCAGCTTAGAACCTAGCTTGAACACCGGGGAGCTGTTTTTT
TRBD2,TRBJ2-1,-,TRBV3-1/TRBV3-2,CASSLTSAGGYNEQFF,TGTGCCAGCAGCCTAACCTCGGCGGGGGGCTACAATGAGCAGTTCTTC
-,TRBJ1-4,-,TRBV5-4,CASSFGQARRDEKLFF,TGTGCCAGCAGCTTTGGTCAGGCCCGCAGGGATGAAAAACTGTTTTTT
TRBD1,TRBJ2-7,-,TRBV11-2,CASSSRDRGLREQYF,TGTGCCAGCAGCTCCCGGGACAGGGGGCTTCGGGAGCAGTACTTC
TRBD2,TRBJ2-4,-,TRBV7-2,CASSLSAGGNIQYF,TGTGCCAGCAGCTTGAGTGCGGGAGGTAACATTCAGTACTTC
-,TRBJ1-3,-,TRBV28,CASSLAGASSGNTIYF,TGTGCCAGCAGTTTAGCAGGGGCGTCATCTGGAAACACCATATATTTT
-,TRBJ2-7,-,TRBV2,CASSVERYEQYF,TGTGCCAGCAGTGTTGAGAGGTACGAGCAGTACTTC
TRBD1,TRBJ2-1,-,TRBV7-6,CASSLAGQGRLYNEQFF,TGTGCCAGCAGCTTAGCGGGACAGGGACGCCTATACAATGAGCAGTTCTTC
TRBD1,TRBJ1-4,once,TRBV18,CASSDRGNEKLFF,TGTGCCAGCTCTGACAGGGGGAATGAAAAACTGTTTTTT
-,TRBJ1-1,-,TRBV14,CASRPGVMNTEAFF,TGTGCCAGCAGACCGGGAGTCATGAACACTGAAGCTTTCTTT
-,TRBJ2-3,-,TRBV2,CASSGGRIRPDTQYF,TGTGCCAGCAGTGGGGGCAGAATCCGGCCGGATACGCAGTATTTT
TRBD1,TRBJ1-6,-,TRBV14,CASSQDLRGPNSPLHF,TGTGCCAGCAGCCAAGATCTCAGGGGGCCCAATTCACCCCTCCACTTT
-,TRBJ2-2,-,TRBV4-3,CASSLTTGPGELFF,TGCGCCAGCAGCCTTACTACCGGTCCCGGGGAGCTGTTTTTT
-,TRBJ2-7,-,TRBV10-3,CAISESMGTPREEQYF,TGTGCCATCAGTGAGTCGATGGGGACACCTCGGGAAGAGCAGTACTTC
-,TRBJ2-5,once,TRBV5-6,CASSLGVSALVTQYF,TGTGCCAGCAGCTTGGGGGTCTCAGCGTTAGTGACCCAGTACTTC
TRBD1,TRBJ2-7,-,TRBV19,CASSIRDPRGPGDYEQYF,TGTGCCAGTAGTATCAGAGATCCAAGGGGGCCAGGGGACTACGAGCAGTACTTC
-,TRBJ1-5,few,TRBV6-5,CASSYGGANQPQHF,TGTGCCAGCAGTTACGGAGGGGCAAATCAGCCCCAGCATTTT
TRBD1,TRBJ1-2,once,TRBV30,CAWTEQGVYGYTF,TGTGCCTGGACCGAACAGGGGGTCTATGGCTACACCTTC
TRBD1,TRBJ2-7,-,TRBV9,CASSAQGGRGGEQYF,TGTGCCAGCAGCGCACAGGGGGGCAGAGGGGGCGAGCAGTACTTC
TRBD1,TRBJ1-2,-,TRBV5-4,CASSLFDRESGYTF,TGTGCCAGCAGCTTGTTTGACAGGGAATCTGGCTACACCTTC
TRBD2,TRBJ2-1,-,TRBV27,CASTLAGGVYNEQFF,TGTGCCAGCACATTAGCGGGGGGGGTCTACAATGAGCAGTTCTTC
-,TRBJ1-3,-,TRBV5-4,CASSLAGISGNTIYF,TGTGCCAGCAGCTTGGCGGGGATCTCTGGAAACACCATATATTTT
TRBD1,TRBJ1-1,-,TRBV5-3,CARKRDQGGPGDTEAFF,TGTGCCAGAAAACGCGACCAAGGGGGCCCGGGAGACACTGAAGCTTTCTTT